In this sample, the clone carrying this T cell receptor (beta chain) turned up many times. Indicated time point: after trial treatment. Treatment of the sample: LDRT plus nivolumab, ipilimumab, low-dose cyclophosphamide and aspirin (RACIN trial). The sample originates from a study of low-dose radiotherapy and immunotherapy resistance in tumors. Study-level background: A dose of 0.5 Gy per fraction was delivered to Cohort 1 every 2 weeks, for a total of 6.5 Gy.

CDR1 LGHDT and CDR2 YNNKEL come from the germline V gene (reference sequence). The CDR3 covers 16 residues. V was pared by 6 bases and J by 1 base, with 7 bases of the junction left unmatched. First-strand cDNA relied on TRAV- and TRBV-specific primers spanning alpha and beta chains. PCR amplification of the TCRs was performed with Phusion for approximately 20 PCR cycles, and it relied on a constant-region primer together with a V-primer adapter. MiXCR, applied by TCRdb to the reads, yields one record per CDR3 protein. The table records about 84,000 distinct CDR3 sequences, around 17% of them present only once.

The rearrangement joins TRBV3-1 to TRBJ2-3; TRBD1 matches 10 bases. The sequence derives from a male donor with prostate cancer. The sequencing used PBMCs, collected after low-dose radiotherapy plus immunotherapy. The CDR3 sequence: CASRDRGQGGTDTQYF. As DNA, the CDR3 is TGTGCCAGCAGGGACCGTGGACAGGGGGGCACAGATACGCAGTATTTT.